This entry is about one T cell receptor (beta chain). Its antigen is currently not known. Per-nucleotide qualities are absent, and no much larger clonotype sits a single base away. The CDR3 spans 14 residues, from the cysteine through the phenylalanine. Only the CDR3 part of the read is kept: 42 bases, read in frame from the first base. V sheds 1 base and J sheds 0 bases, leaving 6 bases between their ends. CDR1 and CDR2, per the germline V gene (reference sequence), are LNHDA and SQIVND. The data derive from a study of blood T cell repertoires in COVID-19 (dated by TCRdb to between 2020 and 2021). Regarding the study in general: Samples from collaborators originated in the United States, Italy and Spain and spanned both the acute and convalescent phases of COVID-19. The material from the prospective study consisted of cDNA or gDNA derived from T cells, B-cell-depleted T cells, or PBMCs. Subjects who had been exposed to COVID-19, were actively infected with it, or had recovered from it provided the deeply sampled blood TCRbeta repertoires that made up the dataset. A freely available public database, intended as a resource for researchers studying the immune response to SARS-CoV-2, is where the repertoires were released. The samples were drawn from the first 160 participants of the ongoing ImmuneRACE study and from roughly 1,300 subjects provided by 6 global collaborators. A de-identified subject ID, COVID-19 status, age in years and sex were almost always included in the sample metadata. Where HLA class I and class II types were available, the types were taken from metadata supplied by the sample provider, not from assay-based typing. The investigation overall reported the following: The amount of clinical and demographic metadata varied by source and participant and was provided uncurated.

TCRbeta CDR3 regions were amplified from genomic DNA by means of the immunoSEQ Assay, a bias-controlled multiplex PCR. For the original study's pipeline: Nucleated cell counts per sample were estimated from amplification of reference gene primers within the assay. To quantify the absolute abundance of each unique TCRbeta CDR3 rearrangement, sequence reads were collapsed and filtered. For each sample, productive Simpson clonality was calculated as the square root of Simpson's diversity index across productive rearrangements. In TCRdb, the immuneACCESS table is reduced to in-frame sequences with V and J assigned. These tables do not hold every clone; where another copy was compared, an unresolved V gene accounts for under half, and the others remain unexplained. The DNA gave D and trimming, while V, J and clone size come from that table. The sample includes nearly 90,000 clones, with about 90% observed a single time. The ten largest account for more than 9.5% of the sample.

Each collaborating institution followed its own protocols to collect whole blood in K2EDTA tubes. Collaborator samples were shipped for TCRbeta analysis as frozen whole blood, isolated PBMCs, or DNA extracted from either sample type. The chain was built from TRBV19 and TRBJ1-2; the D segment cannot be called with confidence. Input material: peripheral blood. The clonotype comes from a man aged 80 or over with acute or convalescent COVID-19. The CDR3 region reads CASSIGLANYGYTF. The DNA is TGTGCCAGTAGTATAGGGCTAGCTAACTATGGCTACACCTTC.